This TCR beta chain derives from a study of cytomegalovirus exposure and HLA in healthy donors. The PCR used 60 Vbeta and 13 Jbeta primers. The protocol was immunoSEQ multiplex PCR, while the TCRdb copy is restricted to in-frame clones and leaves out a portion. The sample has more than 100,000 clones, more than 80% seen once. V was clipped by 10 bases and J by 6 bases, with 22 bases between them. This CDR3 region has 15 residues. The germline V gene encodes CDR1 MNHNY and CDR2 SVGAGI (reference sequence). The chain couples TRBV6-6 to TRBJ1-5; the D gene is possibly TRBD1 (5 bases). Sequencing was carried out using PBMCs. The sequence was obtained from a man in his forties in good health and CMV-seronegative. DNA for the CDR3: TGTGCCACCACAAGGGAGGGGAATGAGGGTCAGCCCCAGCATTTT. Its translation is CATTREGNEGQPQHF.